The rows below give T cell receptor beta chains drawn from one sample of a study of blood T cell repertoires in COVID-19. Method: immunoSEQ multiplex PCR; TCRdb's copy keeps in-frame clones and lacks some. Of under 550,000 clones in the sample, around nine tenths were seen once. Source material: peripheral blood. These receptors all come from a man aged 18 to 29 with COVID-19, enrolled during active disease. Both conserved end residues are part of each CDR3. A D gene is named only where the DNA matches it firmly. Clone sizes are given selectively: once, few, many, or a class where the clone is expanded.

V,length,D,size,J,CDR3,DNA
TRBV5-4,14,TRBD1,NA,TRBJ2-7,CASSLGTGFYEQYF,TGTGCCAGCAGCCTCGGGACAGGGTTTTACGAGCAGTACTTC
TRBV2,12,NA,NA,TRBJ2-5,CASLQNQETQYF,TGTGCCAGCTTACAAAACCAAGAGACCCAGTACTTC
TRBV6-5,13,NA,NA,TRBJ1-6,CASSTPGNSPLHF,TGTGCCAGCAGTACGCCAGGCAATTCACCCCTCCACTTT
TRBV7-8,15,NA,NA,TRBJ2-2,CASSLLGANTGELFF,TGTGCCAGCAGCTTATTAGGAGCGAACACCGGGGAGCTGTTTTTT
TRBV9,18,TRBD2,NA,TRBJ2-7,CASSVAPTRAGGQHEQYF,TGTGCCAGCAGCGTAGCCCCCACCCGGGCGGGAGGGCAACACGAGCAGTACTTC
TRBV27,15,TRBD2,NA,TRBJ2-3,CASRYGLAGTDTQYF,TGTGCCAGCAGATACGGACTAGCGGGCACAGATACGCAGTATTTT
TRBV5-6,11,NA,NA,TRBJ2-7,CASSSIYEQYF,TGTGCCAGCAGCTCCATCTACGAGCAGTACTTC
TRBV25-1,15,NA,NA,TRBJ1-2,CASSEARGYIYGYTF,TGTGCCAGCAGTGAAGCCAGGGGTTATATTTATGGCTACACCTTC
TRBV5-1,11,NA,NA,TRBJ2-1,CASKGYNEQFF,TGCGCCAGCAAGGGGTACAATGAGCAGTTCTTC
TRBV13,12,NA,NA,TRBJ1-5,CASSSGGSAQHF,TGTGCCAGCAGCTCTGGGGGGTCGGCCCAGCATTTT
TRBV21-1,13,NA,once,TRBJ2-3,CASSTTGVDTQYF,TGTGCCAGCAGCACGACGGGGGTGGATACGCAGTATTTT
TRBV5-5,12,TRBD1,NA,TRBJ1-2,CASSRDRDGYTF,TGTGCCAGCAGCCGCGACAGGGACGGCTACACCTTC
TRBV7-6,15,TRBD1,NA,TRBJ1-3,CASSLAWGQGNTIYF,TGTGCCAGCAGCTTAGCCTGGGGACAGGGAAACACCATATATTTT
TRBV2,14,NA,NA,TRBJ1-6,CASSTTGEDSPLHF,TGTGCCAGCAGCACGACAGGCGAAGATTCACCCCTCCACTTT
TRBV19,15,NA,once,TRBJ1-4,CASSMVGQTNEKLFF,TGTGCCAGTAGTATGGTCGGACAGACTAATGAAAAACTGTTTTTT
TRBV10-3,15,TRBD1,NA,TRBJ1-5,CAISPDRGGNQPQHF,TGTGCCATCAGTCCAGACAGGGGTGGGAATCAGCCCCAGCATTTT
TRBV7-9,15,NA,NA,TRBJ2-1,CASSLLEAGLEEQFF,TGTGCCAGCAGCTTATTAGAGGCGGGCCTTGAGGAGCAGTTCTTC
TRBV5-5,15,NA,NA,TRBJ2-2,CASNLRTEEDGELFF,TGTGCCAGCAACTTAAGAACAGAGGAGGACGGGGAGCTGTTTTTT
TRBV5-1,17,NA,NA,TRBJ2-1,CASSLEGFGSSYNEQFF,TGCGCCAGCAGCTTGGAAGGGTTCGGGAGCTCCTACAATGAGCAGTTCTTC
TRBV13,16,TRBD2,NA,TRBJ2-3,CASSQRTSGRGDTQYF,TGTGCCAGCAGCCAAAGGACTAGCGGGAGGGGGGATACGCAGTATTTT
TRBV4-2,15,TRBD2,NA,TRBJ2-7,CASSQDGREVYEQYF,TGTGCCAGCAGCCAAGATGGGCGGGAGGTTTACGAGCAGTACTTC
TRBV12-5,16,NA,NA,TRBJ1-2,CASGPVSAGRGYGYTF,TGTGCTAGTGGTCCCGTCTCAGCGGGGAGAGGGTATGGCTACACCTTC
TRBV30,16,TRBD2,NA,TRBJ2-7,CAWSRSGLAVTYEQYF,TGTGCCTGGAGCCGCTCGGGACTAGCGGTTACCTACGAGCAGTACTTC
TRBV5-1,14,TRBD1,NA,TRBJ1-2,CASRHDGQGVGYTF,TGCGCCAGCAGGCACGACGGACAGGGAGTCGGCTACACCTTC
TRBV27,13,TRBD1,NA,TRBJ1-4,CASSEQGAEKLFF,TGTGCCAGCAGTGAACAGGGGGCTGAAAAACTGTTTTTT
TRBV19,16,NA,NA,TRBJ1-1,CASSILAGALGTEAFF,TGTGCCAGTAGTATATTGGCAGGGGCCCTGGGGACTGAAGCTTTCTTT
TRBV14,12,NA,NA,TRBJ2-7,CASSPNIYEQYF,TGTGCCAGCAGCCCCAACATCTACGAGCAGTACTTC
TRBV13,13,NA,NA,TRBJ2-1,CASSLGTISEQFF,TGTGCCAGCAGCTTAGGGACTATTTCCGAGCAGTTCTTC